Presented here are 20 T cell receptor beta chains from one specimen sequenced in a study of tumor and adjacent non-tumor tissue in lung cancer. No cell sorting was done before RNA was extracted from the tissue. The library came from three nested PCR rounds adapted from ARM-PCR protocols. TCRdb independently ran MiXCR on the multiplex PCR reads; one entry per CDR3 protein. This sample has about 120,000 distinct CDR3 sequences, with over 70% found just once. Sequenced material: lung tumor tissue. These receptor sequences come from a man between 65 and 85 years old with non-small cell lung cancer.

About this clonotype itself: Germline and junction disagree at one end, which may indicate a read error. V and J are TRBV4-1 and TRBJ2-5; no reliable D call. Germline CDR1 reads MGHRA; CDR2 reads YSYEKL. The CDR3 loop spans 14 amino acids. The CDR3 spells CASSQYKLQGTQYF. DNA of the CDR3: TGCGCCAGCAGCCAGTACAAGCTCCAAGGGACCCAGTACTTC.

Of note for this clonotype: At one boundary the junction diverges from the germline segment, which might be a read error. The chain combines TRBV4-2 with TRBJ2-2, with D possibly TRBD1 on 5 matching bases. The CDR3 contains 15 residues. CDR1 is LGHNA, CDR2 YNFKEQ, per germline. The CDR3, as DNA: TGTGCCAGAAGCCCAAATCAGGGTCCCACCGGGGAGCTGTTTTTT. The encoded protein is CARSPNQGPTGELFF.

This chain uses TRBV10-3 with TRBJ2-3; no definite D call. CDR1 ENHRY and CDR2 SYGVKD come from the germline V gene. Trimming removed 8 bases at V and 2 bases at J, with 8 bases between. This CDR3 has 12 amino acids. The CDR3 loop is CAIGPTTDTQYF. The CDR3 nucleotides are TGTGCCATCGGGCCGACCACAGATACGCAGTATTTT.

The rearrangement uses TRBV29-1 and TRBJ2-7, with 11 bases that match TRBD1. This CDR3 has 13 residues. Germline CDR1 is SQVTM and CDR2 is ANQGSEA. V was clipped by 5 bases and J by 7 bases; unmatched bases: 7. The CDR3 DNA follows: TGCAGCGTTTCATGGACAGGGGGCGGGGAGCAGTACTTC. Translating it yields CSVSWTGGGEQYF.

The chain's CDR3 is CDCSEVEGATEAFF. The CDR3 DNA follows: TGTGACTGCAGTGAAGTCGAGGGGGCGACGGAAGCTTTCTTT. The V and J genes are TRBV6-1 and TRBJ1-1; 7 positions agree with TRBD1. Germline lookup yields CDR1 MNHNS and CDR2 SASEGT. The CDR3 is 14 amino acids.

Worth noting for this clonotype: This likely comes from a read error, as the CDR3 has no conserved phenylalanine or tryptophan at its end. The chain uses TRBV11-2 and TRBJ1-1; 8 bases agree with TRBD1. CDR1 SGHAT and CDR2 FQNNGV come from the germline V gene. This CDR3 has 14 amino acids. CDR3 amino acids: CVNRTLGQGREAFL. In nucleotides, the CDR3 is TGTGTCAACAGGACCCTAGGACAGGGCCGTGAAGCTTTCTTA.

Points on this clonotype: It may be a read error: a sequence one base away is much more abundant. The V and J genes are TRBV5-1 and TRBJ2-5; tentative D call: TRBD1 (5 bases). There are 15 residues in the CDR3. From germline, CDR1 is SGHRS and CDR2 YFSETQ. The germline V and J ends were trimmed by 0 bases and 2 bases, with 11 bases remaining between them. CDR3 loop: CASSLVPDSQETQYF. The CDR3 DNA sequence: TGCGCCAGCAGCTTGGTTCCAGACAGTCAAGAGACCCAGTACTTC.

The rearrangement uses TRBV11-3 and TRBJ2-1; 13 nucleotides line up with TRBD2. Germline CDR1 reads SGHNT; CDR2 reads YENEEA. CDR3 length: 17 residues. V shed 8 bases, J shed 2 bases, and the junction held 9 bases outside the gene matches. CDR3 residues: CASCLIGTSGAYNEQFF. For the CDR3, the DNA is TGTGCCAGCTGCCTCATAGGGACTAGCGGGGCCTACAATGAGCAGTTCTTC.

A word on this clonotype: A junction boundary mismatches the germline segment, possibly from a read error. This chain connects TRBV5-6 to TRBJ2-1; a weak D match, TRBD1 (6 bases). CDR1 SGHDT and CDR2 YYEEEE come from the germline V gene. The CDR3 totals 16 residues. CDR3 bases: TGTGCCAGCAGTTCCTGTAGGGGGAGCTCCTACAATGAGAAGTTCTTC. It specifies CASSSCRGSSYNEKFF.

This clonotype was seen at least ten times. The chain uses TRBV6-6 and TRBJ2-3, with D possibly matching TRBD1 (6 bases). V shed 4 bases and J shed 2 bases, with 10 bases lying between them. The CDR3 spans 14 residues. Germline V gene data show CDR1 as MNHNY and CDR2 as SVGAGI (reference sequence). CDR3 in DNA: TGTGCCAGCAGTTCAAGACAGGACACAGATACGCAGTATTTT. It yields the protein CASSSRQDTDTQYF.

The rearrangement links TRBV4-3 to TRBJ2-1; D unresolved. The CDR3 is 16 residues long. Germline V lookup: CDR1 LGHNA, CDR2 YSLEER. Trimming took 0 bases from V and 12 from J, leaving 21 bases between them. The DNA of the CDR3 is TGCGCCAGCAGCCAAGATCTAAGAGACTCCTACATTGCGCAGTTCTTC. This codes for CASSQDLRDSYIAQFF.

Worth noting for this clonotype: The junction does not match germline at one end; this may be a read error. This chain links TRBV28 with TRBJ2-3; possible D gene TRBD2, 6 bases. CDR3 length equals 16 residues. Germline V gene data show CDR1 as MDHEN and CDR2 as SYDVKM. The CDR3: CASSFSNGRGTDTQYF. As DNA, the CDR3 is TGTGCTAGCAGTTTCTCCAACGGGAGAGGAACAGATACGCAGTATTTC.

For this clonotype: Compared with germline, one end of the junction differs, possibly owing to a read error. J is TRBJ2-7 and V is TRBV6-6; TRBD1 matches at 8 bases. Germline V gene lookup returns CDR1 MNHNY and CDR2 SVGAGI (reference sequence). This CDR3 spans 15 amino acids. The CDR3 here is CASERPGGDSYKQYF. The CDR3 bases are TGTGCCAGCGAACGCCCAGGGGGCGATTCCTACAAGCAGTACTTC.

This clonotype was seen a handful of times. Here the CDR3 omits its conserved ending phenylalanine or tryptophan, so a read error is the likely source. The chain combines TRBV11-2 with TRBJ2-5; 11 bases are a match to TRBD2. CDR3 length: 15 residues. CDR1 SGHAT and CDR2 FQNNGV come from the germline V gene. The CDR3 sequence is CACSISPGTSGTQYY. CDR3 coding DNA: TGTGCCTGCAGCATTAGCCCCGGGACTAGCGGAACCCAGTACTAC.

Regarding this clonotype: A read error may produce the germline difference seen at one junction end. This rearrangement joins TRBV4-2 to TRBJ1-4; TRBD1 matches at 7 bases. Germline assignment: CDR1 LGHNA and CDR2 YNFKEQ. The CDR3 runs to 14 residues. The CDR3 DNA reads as TGTACCAGCAACCACACAGGGGCTAATGAAAAACTGTTTTTT. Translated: CTSNHTGANEKLFF.

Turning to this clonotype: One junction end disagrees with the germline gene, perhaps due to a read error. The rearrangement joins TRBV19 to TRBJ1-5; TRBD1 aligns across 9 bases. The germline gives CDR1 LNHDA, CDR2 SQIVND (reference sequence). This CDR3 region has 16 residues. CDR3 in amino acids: CAGSIVGGTGNQPQHF. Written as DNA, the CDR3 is TGTGCCGGTAGTATAGTCGGCGGGACAGGGAATCAGCCCCAGCATTTT.

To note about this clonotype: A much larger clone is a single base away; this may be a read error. CDR3 residues: CSARDEGTTNTF. CDR3 in DNA: TGCAGTGCTAGAGATGAGGGGACCACCAACACCTTC. The chain links TRBV20-1 to TRBJ1-2; possibly TRBD1 for D (5 bases). There are 12 residues in the CDR3. The V gene lost 0 bases and the J gene lost 12 bases, with 14 bases spanning the gap. The germline gives CDR1 DFQATT, CDR2 SNEGSKA (reference sequence).

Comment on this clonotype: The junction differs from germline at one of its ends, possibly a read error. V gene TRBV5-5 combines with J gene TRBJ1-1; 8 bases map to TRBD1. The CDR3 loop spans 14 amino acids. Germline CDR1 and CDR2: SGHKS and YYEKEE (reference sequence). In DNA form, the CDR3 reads TGTACCAACACGGGACAGGTCCGGGGCACTGATGCTTTCTTT. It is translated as CTNTGQVRGTDAFF.

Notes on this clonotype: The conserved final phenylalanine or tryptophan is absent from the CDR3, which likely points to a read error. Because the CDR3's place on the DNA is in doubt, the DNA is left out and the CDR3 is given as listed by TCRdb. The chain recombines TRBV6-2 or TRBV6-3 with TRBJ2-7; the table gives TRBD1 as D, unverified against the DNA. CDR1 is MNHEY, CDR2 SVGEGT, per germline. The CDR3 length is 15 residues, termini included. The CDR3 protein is CASSSRQVNSYEQYL.

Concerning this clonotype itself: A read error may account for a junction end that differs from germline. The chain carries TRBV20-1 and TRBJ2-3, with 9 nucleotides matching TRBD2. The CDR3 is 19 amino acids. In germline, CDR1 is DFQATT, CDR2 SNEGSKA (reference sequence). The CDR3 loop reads CCAFAGPGKREAHTDTQYF. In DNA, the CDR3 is TGCTGTGCCTTCGCAGGACCCGGAAAGCGGGAGGCCCACACAGATACGCAGTATTTT.